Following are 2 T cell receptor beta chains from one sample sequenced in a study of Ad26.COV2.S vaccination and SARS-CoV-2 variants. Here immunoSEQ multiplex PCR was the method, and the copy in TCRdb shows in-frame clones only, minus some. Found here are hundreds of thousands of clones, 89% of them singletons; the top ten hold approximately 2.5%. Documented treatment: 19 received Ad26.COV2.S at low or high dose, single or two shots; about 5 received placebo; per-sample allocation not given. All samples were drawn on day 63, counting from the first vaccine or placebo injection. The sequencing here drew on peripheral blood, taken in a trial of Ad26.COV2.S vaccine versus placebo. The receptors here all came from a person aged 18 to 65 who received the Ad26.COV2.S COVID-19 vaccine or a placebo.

The CDR3 DNA is TGCGCCAGCAGCCTACTTGAGGGAGGGAGTAGTGAGCAGTTCTTC. It encodes CASSLLEGGSSEQFF. This sequence joins TRBV5-1 and TRBJ2-1; 7 bases align to TRBD2. CDR1 is SGHRS, CDR2 YFSETQ, per germline. This CDR3 comprises 15 residues. The J segment lost 9 bases and the V segment lost 4 bases, leaving 13 bases of the junction unmatched.

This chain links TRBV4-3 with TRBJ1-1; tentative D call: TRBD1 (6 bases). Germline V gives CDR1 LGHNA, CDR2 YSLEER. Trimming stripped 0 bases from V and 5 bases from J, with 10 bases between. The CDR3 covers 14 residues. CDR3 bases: TGCGCCAGCAGCCAAGATTACAGGGCAACTGAAGCTTTCTTT. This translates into CASSQDYRATEAFF.